This entry features one TCR beta chain sequence. Its antigen remains unidentified. Stable hyperthyroidism: no ophthalmopathy progression over 18 months of follow-up. This entry comes from a study of T cells in Graves' hyperthyroidism and ophthalmopathy. Turning to the study itself: Peripheral blood specimens were obtained at initial diagnosis, prior to any treatment.

General study points: Most expanded thyroid clonotypes above 0.001 recurred in blood.

This CDR3 contains 17 residues. V gave up 0 bases and J gave up 0 bases, with 11 bases separating them. CDR1 is LGHDT, CDR2 YNNKEL, per germline (reference sequence). TCR beta CDR3 regions were amplified from RNA transcripts. HTBI primers drove first-round RT-PCR of the TCR CDR3. TCRdb re-analysed the multiplex PCR reads in MiXCR, keeping a single row per CDR3 protein. This table holds 300,000 to 350,000 distinct CDR3 sequences, around a sixth found once. The V and J genes are TRBV3-1 and TRBJ2-2; D unresolved. This TCR derives from a woman aged 45-65 years with Graves' hyperthyroidism. Source material: blood. The CDR3 DNA is TGTGCCAGCAGCCAAGATTTGGCTATAACGAACACCGGGGAGCTGTTTTTT. As protein: CASSQDLAITNTGELFF.